This TCR beta chain was recorded in a study of response to subunit inactivated influenza vaccine. This clonotype is a singleton in its sample. The target antigen is unknown. Findings and limits, study-wide: New T cells are recruited in small numbers by each seasonal influenza vaccination, according to the authors' suggestion.

MiXCR was run by TCRdb on the RT-PCR reads, yielding one entry per CDR3 protein. The data contain 750,000 to 850,000 distinct CDR3 sequences, around a sixth of them seen just once; the ten biggest clones take up roughly a tenth. Here the sequenced sample was PBMCs from blood, taken about 5 days after vaccination. This receptor was identified in a man aged 45 to 65 who received an inactivated influenza vaccine.

The CDR3 nucleotides read TGTGCCAGCAGCCCTCAGCCGGGACAGGGAAGGGAGCTGTTTTTT. The encoded protein is CASSPQPGQGRELFF. The chain recombines TRBV13 with TRBJ2-2; 9 bases match TRBD1. Trimming removed 5 bases from V and 9 bases from J; junction bases left unmatched: 10. The CDR3 spans 15 residues. CDR1 PRHDT and CDR2 FYEKMQ come from the germline V gene (reference sequence).